The text below deals with one T cell receptor (beta chain). Using immunoSEQ multiplex PCR, the repertoire was profiled, and TCRdb retains in-frame clones only, with some absent. Of 40,000 to 50,000 clones listed, 70% to 90% are singletons. The data derive from a study of OX40 agonist ivuxolimab in advanced cancers. The CDR3 totals 15 residues. The V end lost 10 bases, the J end lost 1 base, and 20 bases lay between the germline ends. CDR1 and CDR2 from the germline V gene are MNHNS and SASEGT. The TCR sequence derives from an adult with an advanced solid tumor such as melanoma, head and neck, liver or kidney cancer. Sequencing used CD4+ or CD8+ T cells sorted from blood, obtained in a trial of the OX40 agonist ivuxolimab. The rearrangement joins TRBV6-1 to TRBJ2-7; D is unresolved. In nucleotides, the CDR3 is TGTGCCACCGACCCCCTGCACTACACTTCCTACGAGCAGTACTTC. Translation gives CATDPLHYTSYEQYF.